Listed below are T cell receptor beta chains from one sample, sequenced in a study of OX40 agonist ivuxolimab in advanced cancers. The assay was immunoSEQ multiplex PCR, and TCRdb's table has in-frame clones only and misses some. The sample yields about 90,000 clones, more than 80% seen once. Sequenced here: CD4+ or CD8+ T cells sorted from blood, sampled in a trial of the OX40 agonist ivuxolimab. The receptors here all came from an adult with an advanced solid tumor such as melanoma, head and neck, liver or kidney cancer. Both conserved end residues are part of each CDR3. Fields, in order: CDR3 protein, CDR3 DNA, CDR3 length, J gene, V gene, D gene, clone size. A D gene is named only where the DNA matches it firmly. Only part of the rows carry a size: once, few, many, or a class if the clone is expanded.

CDR3 protein: CATSEREGPYEQYF
CDR3 DNA: TGTGCCACCTCTGAGCGGGAGGGCCCTTACGAGCAGTACTTC
CDR3 length: 14
J gene: TRBJ2-7
V gene: TRBV19
D gene: TRBD2
clone size: .

CDR3 protein: CASSLSYNEQFF
CDR3 DNA: TGTGCCAGCAGTCTGTCTTACAATGAGCAGTTCTTC
CDR3 length: 12
J gene: TRBJ2-1
V gene: TRBV6-1
D gene: .
clone size: .

CDR3 protein: CASTGQGGEKLFF
CDR3 DNA: TGCGCCAGCACTGGACAGGGGGGAGAAAAACTGTTTTTT
CDR3 length: 13
J gene: TRBJ1-4
V gene: TRBV5-1
D gene: TRBD1
clone size: .

CDR3 protein: CAISESGLAGLQETQYF
CDR3 DNA: TGTGCCATCAGTGAGTCAGGGCTAGCGGGACTTCAAGAGACCCAGTACTTC
CDR3 length: 17
J gene: TRBJ2-5
V gene: TRBV10-3
D gene: TRBD2
clone size: .

CDR3 protein: CASSLGGDRGRNTIYF
CDR3 DNA: TGCGCCAGCAGCTTAGGGGGGGACAGAGGCCGAAACACCATATATTTT
CDR3 length: 16
J gene: TRBJ1-3
V gene: TRBV5-1
D gene: TRBD1
clone size: .

CDR3 protein: CASSRQGGFTEKLFF
CDR3 DNA: TGTGCCAGCAGTCGACAGGGAGGGTTTACTGAAAAACTGTTTTTT
CDR3 length: 15
J gene: TRBJ1-4
V gene: TRBV27
D gene: TRBD1
clone size: .

CDR3 protein: CASSPLQAVNTEAFF
CDR3 DNA: TGCGCCAGCAGCCCCCTACAGGCGGTGAACACTGAAGCTTTCTTT
CDR3 length: 15
J gene: TRBJ1-1
V gene: TRBV4-1
D gene: .
clone size: .

CDR3 protein: CAISEVKGVVDTEAFF
CDR3 DNA: TGTGCCATCAGTGAGGTTAAAGGGGTCGTGGACACTGAAGCTTTCTTT
CDR3 length: 16
J gene: TRBJ1-1
V gene: TRBV10-3
D gene: .
clone size: .

CDR3 protein: CASSSRDRPGNTIYF
CDR3 DNA: TGTGCCAGCAGTTCCCGGGACAGGCCCGGAAACACCATATATTTT
CDR3 length: 15
J gene: TRBJ1-3
V gene: TRBV27
D gene: TRBD1
clone size: .

CDR3 protein: CASTPSGNEKLFF
CDR3 DNA: TGTGCCAGCACCCCCTCCGGGAATGAAAAACTGTTTTTT
CDR3 length: 13
J gene: TRBJ1-4
V gene: TRBV28
D gene: .
clone size: .

CDR3 protein: CASSPRDRTPNTEAFF
CDR3 DNA: TGTGCCAGCAGCCCCCGGGACAGAACTCCTAACACTGAAGCTTTCTTT
CDR3 length: 16
J gene: TRBJ1-1
V gene: TRBV7-9
D gene: TRBD1
clone size: .

CDR3 protein: CASGPGGGGRVGEQYF
CDR3 DNA: TGCGCCAGCGGCCCGGGTGGGGGAGGGCGGGTTGGCGAGCAGTACTTC
CDR3 length: 16
J gene: TRBJ2-7
V gene: TRBV4-1
D gene: TRBD2
clone size: .

CDR3 protein: CASKGNTEAFF
CDR3 DNA: TGTGCCAGCAAGGGAAACACTGAAGCTTTCTTT
CDR3 length: 11
J gene: TRBJ1-1
V gene: TRBV2
D gene: .
clone size: .

CDR3 protein: CASSVASQGAQSEQYF
CDR3 DNA: TGTGCCAGCAGCGTAGCGTCCCAGGGGGCGCAGAGCGAGCAGTACTTC
CDR3 length: 16
J gene: TRBJ2-7
V gene: TRBV9
D gene: TRBD1
clone size: few

CDR3 protein: CASSPFRSSGRIPYEQYF
CDR3 DNA: TGTGCCAGCAGTCCATTCCGTTCTAGCGGGAGGATCCCCTACGAGCAGTATTTC
CDR3 length: 18
J gene: TRBJ2-7
V gene: TRBV28
D gene: TRBD2
clone size: once

CDR3 protein: CASSPGQGDYGYTF
CDR3 DNA: TGTGCCAGCTCGCCGGGACAGGGCGACTATGGCTACACCTTC
CDR3 length: 14
J gene: TRBJ1-2
V gene: TRBV18
D gene: TRBD1
clone size: .

CDR3 protein: CASSPVDRVGYGYTF
CDR3 DNA: TGTGCCAGCTCACCAGTCGACAGGGTAGGCTATGGCTACACCTTC
CDR3 length: 15
J gene: TRBJ1-2
V gene: TRBV18
D gene: TRBD1
clone size: .

CDR3 protein: CASSLVPWGIRTYEQYF
CDR3 DNA: TGTGCCAGCAGCCTTGTGCCATGGGGGATCAGAACCTACGAGCAGTACTTC
CDR3 length: 17
J gene: TRBJ2-7
V gene: TRBV28
D gene: .
clone size: .

CDR3 protein: CASSELAGEGETQYF
CDR3 DNA: TGTGCCAGCAGTGAACTAGCGGGAGAGGGAGAGACCCAGTACTTC
CDR3 length: 15
J gene: TRBJ2-5
V gene: TRBV6-1
D gene: TRBD2
clone size: .

CDR3 protein: CASSLFLSGPGANVLTF
CDR3 DNA: TGTGCCAGCAGCTTATTCCTTTCGGGACCTGGGGCCAACGTCCTGACTTTC
CDR3 length: 17
J gene: TRBJ2-6
V gene: TRBV7-3
D gene: .
clone size: .

CDR3 protein: CASSASARESRQETQYF
CDR3 DNA: TGTGCCAGCAGCGCCTCAGCGCGGGAGAGCCGCCAAGAGACCCAGTACTTC
CDR3 length: 17
J gene: TRBJ2-5
V gene: TRBV5-4
D gene: TRBD2
clone size: .

CDR3 protein: CASSFVANSDTQYF
CDR3 DNA: TGTGCCAGCAGTTTTGTAGCAAATTCAGATACGCAGTATTTT
CDR3 length: 14
J gene: TRBJ2-3
V gene: TRBV27
D gene: .
clone size: .

CDR3 protein: CASSLSEGHSNQPQHF
CDR3 DNA: TGCGCCAGCAGCCTCTCGGAGGGTCATAGCAATCAGCCCCAGCATTTT
CDR3 length: 16
J gene: TRBJ1-5
V gene: TRBV4-1
D gene: .
clone size: few

CDR3 protein: CSVCLAQGFTDTQYF
CDR3 DNA: TGCAGCGTTTGCCTAGCGCAGGGATTCACAGATACGCAGTATTTT
CDR3 length: 15
J gene: TRBJ2-3
V gene: TRBV29-1
D gene: .
clone size: .

CDR3 protein: CASSPRLHPDTQYF
CDR3 DNA: TGTGCCAGCAGCCCGAGATTACATCCAGATACGCAGTATTTT
CDR3 length: 14
J gene: TRBJ2-3
V gene: TRBV5-4
D gene: .
clone size: .

CDR3 protein: CASTGGSTATNEKLFF
CDR3 DNA: TGTGCCAGCACCGGGGGGTCCACAGCAACTAATGAAAAACTGTTTTTT
CDR3 length: 16
J gene: TRBJ1-4
V gene: TRBV6-6
D gene: .
clone size: .

CDR3 protein: CASSLQRVGNEQFF
CDR3 DNA: TGTGCCAGCAGCTTACAGCGTGTAGGTAATGAGCAGTTCTTC
CDR3 length: 14
J gene: TRBJ2-1
V gene: TRBV7-8
D gene: .
clone size: .

CDR3 protein: CASSPQGEDTEAFF
CDR3 DNA: TGTGCCAGCTCACCACAGGGTGAGGACACTGAAGCTTTCTTT
CDR3 length: 14
J gene: TRBJ1-1
V gene: TRBV18
D gene: .
clone size: .

CDR3 protein: CASSQLRGIMNTEAFF
CDR3 DNA: TGTGCCAGCAGCCAGCTCAGGGGAATAATGAACACTGAAGCTTTCTTT
CDR3 length: 16
J gene: TRBJ1-1
V gene: TRBV14
D gene: .
clone size: .

CDR3 protein: CASSLTPGTKETQYF
CDR3 DNA: TGTGCCAGCAGTTTGACCCCCGGGACGAAAGAGACCCAGTACTTC
CDR3 length: 15
J gene: TRBJ2-5
V gene: TRBV27
D gene: .
clone size: .

CDR3 protein: CASTKTGTAAYEQYF
CDR3 DNA: TGTGCCAGTACAAAGACCGGGACAGCAGCCTACGAGCAGTACTTC
CDR3 length: 15
J gene: TRBJ2-7
V gene: TRBV19
D gene: TRBD1
clone size: .

CDR3 protein: CASSKVRLAGDTQYF
CDR3 DNA: TGTGCCAGCAGCAAAGTCCGGCTAGCGGGAGATACGCAGTATTTT
CDR3 length: 15
J gene: TRBJ2-3
V gene: TRBV21-1
D gene: .
clone size: .

CDR3 protein: CAWRDTGDSNQPQHF
CDR3 DNA: TGTGCCTGGAGAGACACGGGGGATAGCAATCAGCCCCAGCATTTT
CDR3 length: 15
J gene: TRBJ1-5
V gene: TRBV30
D gene: .
clone size: .

CDR3 protein: CASSQEERESDTQYF
CDR3 DNA: TGCGCCAGCAGCCAAGAGGAGCGGGAGTCAGATACGCAGTATTTT
CDR3 length: 15
J gene: TRBJ2-3
V gene: TRBV4-1
D gene: TRBD2
clone size: .

CDR3 protein: CASTEGGVRTEAFF
CDR3 DNA: TGTGCCAGCACTGAAGGGGGGGTGAGGACTGAAGCTTTCTTT
CDR3 length: 14
J gene: TRBJ1-1
V gene: TRBV2
D gene: .
clone size: .

CDR3 protein: CASSYGAGQNTEAFF
CDR3 DNA: TGTGCCAGCAGTTATGGGGCAGGACAGAACACTGAAGCTTTCTTT
CDR3 length: 15
J gene: TRBJ1-1
V gene: TRBV6-6
D gene: .
clone size: once

CDR3 protein: CASTPYPTSGAPTETQYF
CDR3 DNA: TGTGCCAGTACCCCCTACCCCACTAGCGGGGCTCCTACAGAGACCCAGTACTTC
CDR3 length: 18
J gene: TRBJ2-5
V gene: TRBV19
D gene: TRBD2
clone size: .

CDR3 protein: CASSSGAQGGGYTF
CDR3 DNA: TGTGCCAGCAGTTCGGGGGCCCAGGGCGGGGGCTACACCTTC
CDR3 length: 14
J gene: TRBJ1-2
V gene: TRBV6-5
D gene: .
clone size: .

CDR3 protein: CASSIGTSIYNEQFF
CDR3 DNA: TGTGCCAGCAGTATCGGGACTAGCATTTACAATGAGCAGTTCTTC
CDR3 length: 15
J gene: TRBJ2-1
V gene: TRBV27
D gene: TRBD2
clone size: .

CDR3 protein: CASSLGTGRLDTQYF
CDR3 DNA: TGTGCCAGCAGCTTAGGGACAGGGAGGCTCGATACGCAGTATTTT
CDR3 length: 15
J gene: TRBJ2-3
V gene: TRBV11-1
D gene: TRBD1
clone size: .

CDR3 protein: CASSSTGREQYF
CDR3 DNA: TGTGCCAGCAGTTCCACAGGGCGCGAGCAGTACTTC
CDR3 length: 12
J gene: TRBJ2-7
V gene: TRBV27
D gene: .
clone size: .

CDR3 protein: CATRGAYNEQFF
CDR3 DNA: TGTGCCACGCGGGGGGCCTACAATGAGCAGTTCTTC
CDR3 length: 12
J gene: TRBJ2-1
V gene: TRBV15
D gene: TRBD2
clone size: once

CDR3 protein: CSVEDTSRGSEAFF
CDR3 DNA: TGCAGCGTTGAAGATACATCGAGGGGGTCTGAAGCTTTCTTT
CDR3 length: 14
J gene: TRBJ1-1
V gene: TRBV29-1
D gene: .
clone size: few

CDR3 protein: CASSLGLAEETQYF
CDR3 DNA: TGTGCCAGCAGTTTAGGACTAGCGGAAGAGACCCAGTACTTC
CDR3 length: 14
J gene: TRBJ2-5
V gene: TRBV27
D gene: TRBD2
clone size: .

CDR3 protein: CASSSWGATSEQYF
CDR3 DNA: TGCGCCAGCAGTTCATGGGGCGCAACCAGTGAGCAGTACTTC
CDR3 length: 14
J gene: TRBJ2-7
V gene: TRBV10-2
D gene: .
clone size: .

CDR3 protein: CASSLSRLRYQYF
CDR3 DNA: TGTGCCAGCAGTTTATCTCGGCTCCGTTACCAGTATTTT
CDR3 length: 13
J gene: TRBJ2-3
V gene: TRBV27
D gene: .
clone size: once

CDR3 protein: CASSLTGNSYNEQFF
CDR3 DNA: TGTGCCAGCAGCCTGACAGGTAACTCCTACAATGAGCAGTTCTTC
CDR3 length: 15
J gene: TRBJ2-1
V gene: TRBV5-4
D gene: .
clone size: .

CDR3 protein: CASSLDPGGSGYTF
CDR3 DNA: TGTGCCAGCAGCTTAGATCCGGGGGGCTCTGGCTACACCTTC
CDR3 length: 14
J gene: TRBJ1-2
V gene: TRBV11-2
D gene: .
clone size: .

CDR3 protein: CASSLVAGGVSYEQYF
CDR3 DNA: TGTGCCAGCAGCTTGGTAGCGGGAGGGGTCTCCTACGAGCAGTACTTC
CDR3 length: 16
J gene: TRBJ2-7
V gene: TRBV5-5
D gene: TRBD2
clone size: .

CDR3 protein: CASSLKGTYEETQYF
CDR3 DNA: TGCGCCAGCAGCTTGAAAGGGACATATGAAGAGACCCAGTACTTC
CDR3 length: 15
J gene: TRBJ2-5
V gene: TRBV5-1
D gene: .
clone size: .